This TCR beta chain was captured in a study of Ad26.COV2.S vaccination and SARS-CoV-2 variants. Overall study: Donor was one of the participants in the Ad26.COV2.S arm of the COV1001 trial. Whole-study results and caveats: The placebo group had lower spike-specific TCR breadth than the vaccine recipients did.

The CDR3 contains 13 residues. Germline V gene data show CDR1 as SGHTA and CDR2 as FQGTGA. Trimming at V came to 5 bases and at J to 8 bases, leaving 4 bases not matched to a gene. The treatment: roughly 19 received Ad26.COV2.S at low or high dose, single or two shots; several received placebo; per-sample allocation not given. Vaccine and placebo recipients were sampled on day 63 after the first injection. What was given as vaccine was an Ad26 vector encoding Wuhan-strain SARS-CoV-2 spike. Libraries were prepared by immunoSEQ multiplex PCR; TCRdb keeps only in-frame clonotypes and omits some of them. This table has roughly 380,000 clones, around nine tenths appearing once. On this clone: Its antigen remains unidentified.

The sequence came from a person between 18 and 65 years old who received the Ad26.COV2.S COVID-19 vaccine or a placebo. The sequencing here drew on peripheral blood, taken in a trial of Ad26.COV2.S vaccine versus placebo. This rearrangement joins TRBV7-3 to TRBJ2-1; TRBD2 matches 9 bases. CDR3: CASSPRTSDEQFF. The CDR3 region has the DNA TGTGCCAGCAGCCCAAGGACTAGCGATGAGCAGTTCTTC.